Sequencing of this TCR beta chain was carried out in a study of radiation and T cells in renal cell carcinoma. The table came from immunoSEQ multiplex PCR; TCRdb's copy has only in-frame clones and leaves some out. The data contain about 150,000 clones, roughly 89% of them seen just once; the ten biggest clones take up approximately 12%. Time point in this sample: blood 2 weeks post-SBRT. Treatment in this sample: 15 Gy SBRT to primary tumor, nephrectomy 4 weeks later. Radiation-treated patients gave blood at baseline, week 2 and week 4. Trimming stripped 6 bases from V and 5 bases from J, with 13 bases between. The CDR3 runs to 13 residues. Germline V lookup: CDR1 MNHNS, CDR2 SASEGT.

The clonotype was recovered from a woman aged 45-59 years with renal cell carcinoma. The sample in question was blood, obtained from a patient whose treatment included radiotherapy and nephrectomy. The chain carries TRBV6-1 and TRBJ1-1; D gene ambiguous. The CDR3 spells CASSRRFETEAFF. CDR3 coding DNA: TGTGCCAGCAGCCGCCGCTTTGAGACTGAAGCTTTCTTT.